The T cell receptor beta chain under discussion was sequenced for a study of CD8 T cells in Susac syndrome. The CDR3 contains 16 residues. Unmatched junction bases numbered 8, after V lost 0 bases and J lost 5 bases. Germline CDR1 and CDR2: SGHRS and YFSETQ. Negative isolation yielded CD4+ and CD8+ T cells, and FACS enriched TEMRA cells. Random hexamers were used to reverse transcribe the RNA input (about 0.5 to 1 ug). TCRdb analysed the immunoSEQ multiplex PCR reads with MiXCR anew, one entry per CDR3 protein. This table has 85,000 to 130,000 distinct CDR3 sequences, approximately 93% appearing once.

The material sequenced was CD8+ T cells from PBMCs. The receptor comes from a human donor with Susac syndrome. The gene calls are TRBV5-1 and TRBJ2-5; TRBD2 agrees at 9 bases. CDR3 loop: CASSLASAGGPETQYF. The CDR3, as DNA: TGCGCCAGCAGCTTGGCCAGTGCGGGGGGGCCGGAGACCCAGTACTTC.